The 30 T cell receptor beta chains listed next were all sequenced from one sample in a study of shared clonotypes between healthy human individuals (dated by TCRdb to between 2020 and 2021). CD8 naive samples were obtained by positive selection for CCR7 among CD45RO-negative cells, yielding a CD45RA+CCR7+ population from which TemRA cells were excluded. Library creation used the immunoSEQ multiplex PCR assay. TCRdb carries this immuneACCESS record with in-frame sequences only. Its versions omit some clonotypes, under half of them owing to an unresolved V gene in the studies checked, with the rest unexplained. The sample table records some 1,900,000 clones; approximately 94% of these occur just once. 1% to 1.5% of the sample is in the top ten clones. Sequencing was performed on naive CD8+ T cells sorted from blood. Taken with the paper, the label for cell subset or site translates to: CD45RA+CCR7+. The receptors shown here come from a man aged 18 to 30 in good health.

This chain uses TRBV14 with TRBJ2-7, with D uncertain. The CDR3 is made up of 15 amino acids. V lost 1 base, J lost 2 bases, and 12 bases lay in between. Germline CDR1 reads SGHDN; CDR2 reads FVKESK. The CDR3 coding sequence is TGTGCCAGCAGCCAAGGGATAGCTTTTGCCTACGAGCAGTACTTC. This gives the protein CASSQGIAFAYEQYF.

On this clone: Since a much larger clone is just one base distant, this may be a read error. V and J are TRBV25-1 and TRBJ1-1; D uncertain. Trimming left V 5 bases short and J 1 base short, with 5 bases between. Germline V gene lookup returns CDR1 MGHDK and CDR2 SYGVNS. CDR3 length: 12 residues. The CDR3 coding sequence is TGTGCCAGCAGTTATGGGAACACTGAAGCTTTCTTT. Translating gives CASSYGNTEAFF.

This clone showed up many times. The rearrangement joins TRBV27 to TRBJ1-4; D is unresolved. The CDR3 spans 17 residues. Trimming shortened V by 3 bases and J by 0 bases, and 14 bases separated the two germline ends. Germline loops: CDR1 MNHEY, CDR2 SMNVEV (reference sequence). The CDR3 region has the DNA TGTGCCAGCAGTTTTCACGGCGGGAGTTCAACTAATGAAAAACTGTTTTTT. Encoded protein: CASSFHGGSSTNEKLFF.

The chain is built from TRBV6-6 and TRBJ1-4, with a tentative D call TRBD1 (5 bases). Between the trimmed V and J ends, which lost 1 base and 3 bases, there was a span of 12 bases. This CDR3 spans 16 amino acids. Germline values: CDR1 MNHNY, CDR2 SVGAGI (reference sequence). CDR3 DNA: TGTGCCAGCAGTTACTTCAGGCCGGGGGCTAATGAAAAACTGTTTTTT. Residues: CASSYFRPGANEKLFF.

The rearrangement joins TRBV19 to TRBJ1-2; D is perhaps TRBD1 (5 bases). The length of the CDR3 is 15 residues. Germline CDR1 reads LNHDA; CDR2 reads SQIVND (reference sequence). The ends were cut back, 5 bases at V and 4 bases at J, with 17 bases in the middle. CDR3 residues: CASSPGPGIRYGYTF. CDR3 DNA sequence: TGTGCCAGTAGTCCGGGACCTGGTATACGCTATGGCTACACCTTC.

This sequence joins TRBV6-5 and TRBJ1-3; 7 nucleotides agree with TRBD1. J gave up 4 bases and V 2 bases, and 8 bases lay outside the gene matches. The CDR3 has 16 amino acids. Germline lookup yields CDR1 MNHEY and CDR2 SVGAGI. The CDR3 here is CASSYDREALGNTIYF. The CDR3, as DNA: TGTGCCAGCAGTTACGACAGGGAGGCATTGGGAAACACCATATATTTT.

This rearrangement joins TRBV11-2 to TRBJ1-1; no clear D. Germline assignment: CDR1 SGHAT and CDR2 FQNNGV. The length of the CDR3 is 15 residues. Trimming removed 5 bases from V and 5 bases from J, with 18 bases in between. The CDR3 protein is CASSPVVGWGTEAFF. The CDR3 DNA reads as TGTGCCAGCAGCCCCGTTGTGGGGTGGGGAACTGAAGCTTTCTTT.

The rearrangement uses TRBV19 and TRBJ1-1; TRBD1 matches 8 bases. The CDR3 length is 14 residues. Trimming took 1 base from V and 6 from J; bases not matched to a gene: 4. From germline, CDR1 is LNHDA and CDR2 SQIVND (reference sequence). The CDR3 spells CASSIVPGGPEAFF. The CDR3 DNA follows: TGTGCCAGTAGTATAGTCCCAGGGGGCCCTGAAGCTTTCTTT.

The chain combines TRBV6-6 with TRBJ1-2; TRBD1 matches at 9 bases. The CDR3 is 16 residues long. CDR1 and CDR2 (germline): MNHNY, SVGAGI (reference sequence). The J segment lost 2 bases and the V segment lost 7 bases, leaving 11 bases of the junction unmatched. The CDR3 DNA reads TGTGCCAGCACTAAAAGGGGACAGGGATTCAACTATGGCTACACCTTC. Translated, it gives CASTKRGQGFNYGYTF.

This rearrangement joins TRBV10-3 to TRBJ2-2; 8 bases fit TRBD2. Germline V lookup: CDR1 ENHRY, CDR2 SYGVKD. The CDR3 spans 17 residues. The J segment lost 2 bases and the V segment lost 4 bases, leaving 9 bases of the junction unmatched. The CDR3 nucleotides read TGTGCCATCAGTGGACTGGTAGCGGGGATAAACACCGGGGAGCTGTTTTTT. Translation gives CAISGLVAGINTGELFF.

This chain uses TRBV9 with TRBJ1-3; D remains ambiguous. The V and J ends lost 3 bases and 4 bases respectively, with 20 bases between them. The CDR3 sequence is 17 residues long. Germline loops: CDR1 SGDLS, CDR2 YYNGEE. The CDR3 protein is CASSAARSLPPGNTIYF. In DNA, the CDR3 is TGTGCCAGCAGCGCGGCCCGGTCCTTACCACCAGGAAACACCATATATTTT.

The chain couples TRBV27 to TRBJ1-5; no reliable D call. Per the germline V gene, CDR1 is MNHEY and CDR2 is SMNVEV (reference sequence). Trimming took 6 bases from V and 0 from J, leaving 9 bases between them. The CDR3 is made up of 14 amino acids. CDR3 sequence: CASSERSSNQPQHF. As DNA, the CDR3 is TGTGCCAGCAGCGAAAGGTCTAGCAATCAGCCCCAGCATTTT.

The rearrangement joins TRBV9 to TRBJ2-7; TRBD2 matches at 7 bases. J lost 4 bases, V lost 2 bases, and 6 bases had no gene match. Germline loops: CDR1 SGDLS, CDR2 YYNGEE. CDR3 length: 14 amino acids. In DNA form, the CDR3 reads TGTGCCAGCAGCGTTTGGGGAGGGCCTTACGAGCAGTACTTC. This gives the protein CASSVWGGPYEQYF. The full variable domain, rest sourced from reference TRBV9 and TRBJ2-7, is DSGVTQTPKHLITATGQRVTLRCSPRSGDLSVYWYQQSLDQGLQFLIQYYNGEERAKGNILERFSAQQFPDLHSELNLSSLELGDSALYFCASSVWGGPYEQYFGPGTRLTVT.

V is TRBV7-9 and J is TRBJ2-1; TRBD1 agrees at 7 bases. V was pared by 5 bases and J by 0 bases, with 7 bases of the junction left unmatched. The germline V gene has CDR1 SEHNR and CDR2 FQNEAQ (reference sequence). The CDR3 is 16 amino acids. CDR3 sequence reads: CASSVQGSGSYNEQFF. DNA for the CDR3: TGTGCCAGCAGCGTACAGGGGTCCGGCTCCTACAATGAGCAGTTCTTC.

The CDR3 region has the DNA TGCGCCAGCAGCTTAGGGACAGGTTCCTACGAGCAGTACTTC. Translation gives CASSLGTGSYEQYF. The J gene is TRBJ2-7, the V gene TRBV10-1; the match to TRBD1 covers 8 bases. The germline CDR1 and CDR2 sequences are WNHNN and SYGVQD (reference sequence). The CDR3 extends over 14 amino acids. J was trimmed by 1 base and V by 6 bases; bases with no gene match: 5.

This rearrangement joins TRBV5-1 to TRBJ2-1; 11 bases align to TRBD2. J lost 1 base, V lost 4 bases, and 7 bases had no gene match. This CDR3 is 17 amino acids long. The germline V gene encodes CDR1 SGHRS and CDR2 YFSETQ. Written as DNA, the CDR3 is TGCGCCAGCAGCATGACTAGCGGGATTACTTCCTACAATGAGCAGTTCTTC. It yields the protein CASSMTSGITSYNEQFF.

The chain combines TRBV11-2 with TRBJ2-7; TRBD2 matches 13 bases. CDR1 and CDR2 from the germline V gene are SGHAT and FQNNGV. The V and J ends lost 1 base and 5 bases, in that order; junction bases with no gene match: 8. The CDR3 contains 17 residues. The CDR3 DNA reads as TGTGCCAGCAGCTTAGGACTAGCGGGAGGCCTTTCGGACGAGCAGTACTTC. Amino acid sequence: CASSLGLAGGLSDEQYF.

V usage is TRBV19 and J usage is TRBJ1-1, with no clear D. The length of the CDR3 is 15 residues. Trimming shortened V by 9 bases and J by 3 bases, and 20 bases separated the two germline ends. The germline V gene encodes CDR1 LNHDA and CDR2 SQIVND (reference sequence). DNA for the CDR3: TGTGCCAGCGGTGGGATTCTCGGGGTTCACACTGAAGCTTTCTTT. The encoded protein is CASGGILGVHTEAFF.

V gene TRBV29-1 combines with J gene TRBJ2-3; possibly TRBD2 for D (6 bases). The CDR3 is 11 amino acids. V shed 6 bases and J shed 11 bases, with 15 bases lying between them. Looked up from germline, CDR1 is SQVTM and CDR2 is ANQGSEA. CDR3 bases: TGCAGCGTGGCCGTGCGGGGCATGCAGTATTTT. Protein sequence: CSVAVRGMQYF.

This rearrangement joins TRBV2 to TRBJ1-5; TRBD1 aligns across 7 bases. The CDR3 covers 15 residues. Germline CDR1 reads SNHLY; CDR2 reads FYNNEI. The J segment lost 1 base and the V segment lost 6 bases, leaving 6 bases of the junction unmatched. CDR3 amino acids: CASRDMTGSNQPQHF. In nucleotides, the CDR3 is TGTGCCAGCAGGGATATGACAGGGAGCAATCAGCCCCAGCATTTT.

The gene calls are TRBV15 and TRBJ1-5; D is ambiguous. Deletions cut 0 bases from V and 7 bases from J, with 13 bases between. In germline, CDR1 is LNHNV, CDR2 YYDKDF (reference sequence). The CDR3 runs 15 residues. In DNA form, the CDR3 reads TGTGCCACCAGCAGAGACCTCGGGCAGGCCCAGCCCCAGCATTTT. It translates to CATSRDLGQAQPQHF.

The rearrangement joins TRBV5-4 to TRBJ2-7; 8 positions agree with TRBD2. Trimming at V came to 0 bases and at J to 5 bases, leaving 4 bases not matched to a gene. The V gene's germline CDR1 is SGHNT and CDR2 YYREEE (reference sequence). The CDR3 has 14 amino acids. This CDR3 is CASSLAGGPNEQYF. CDR3 DNA: TGTGCCAGCAGCTTGGCGGGGGGGCCCAACGAGCAGTACTTC.

This sequence joins TRBV27 and TRBJ2-5; D is ambiguous. This CDR3 has 14 residues. Germline V lookup: CDR1 MNHEY, CDR2 SMNVEV (reference sequence). Trimming left V 0 bases short and J 2 bases short, with 7 bases between. CDR3 nucleotide sequence: TGTGCCAGCAGTTTATCGGCTGCACAAGAGACCCAGTACTTC. This codes for CASSLSAAQETQYF.

The V gene is TRBV7-6, the J gene TRBJ2-1, with a tentative D call TRBD2 (6 bases). Germline-derived CDR1 and CDR2 are SGHVS and FNYEAQ. V was pared by 1 base and J by 2 bases, with 9 bases between. The CDR3 extends over 15 amino acids. The CDR3 protein is CASSLGAGPYNEQFF. The CDR3 DNA follows: TGTGCCAGCAGCTTAGGAGCGGGCCCCTACAATGAGCAGTTCTTC. The full variable domain, in which reference TRBV7-6 and TRBJ2-1 provide the parts outside the CDR3, is GAGVSQSPRYKVTKRGQDVALRCDPISGHVSLYWYRQALGQGPEFLTYFNYEAQQDKSGLPNDRFSAERPEGSISTLTIQRTEQRDSAMYRCASSLGAGPYNEQFFGPGTRLTVL.

The CDR3 sequence is CASSQEGPGTSSYNEQFF. The CDR3 DNA follows: TGCGCCAGCAGCCAAGAAGGCCCCGGGACTAGCTCCTACAATGAGCAGTTCTTC. The V call is TRBV4-3, the J call TRBJ2-1; 8 bases match TRBD2. Germline CDR1 reads LGHNA; CDR2 reads YSLEER. V was pared by 0 bases and J by 0 bases, with 7 bases of the junction left unmatched. This CDR3 comprises 18 residues.

This clone has just one count. The rearrangement links TRBV28 to TRBJ2-5; D may correspond to TRBD1 or TRBD2 (7 bases each). CDR1 and CDR2 (germline): MDHEN, SYDVKM. V was cut by 6 bases and J by 2 bases, with 13 bases left in between. The CDR3 length is 14 residues. The CDR3 DNA follows: TGTGCCAGCAGCCCCAGGGGGGGACAAGAGACCCAGTACTTC. Residues: CASSPRGGQETQYF.

This chain uses TRBV9 with TRBJ1-5, with D tentatively TRBD1 (5 bases). V was clipped by 2 bases and J by 3 bases, with 12 bases between them. This CDR3 region has 15 residues. Germline loops: CDR1 SGDLS, CDR2 YYNGEE. The CDR3 DNA follows: TGTGCCAGCAGCGTTGGGGGGTTGGACAATCAGCCCCAGCATTTT. It codes for CASSVGGLDNQPQHF.

The chain joins TRBV19 to TRBJ2-7, with 9 bases that match TRBD2. This CDR3 region has 15 residues. Trimming cost V 3 bases and J 0 bases; bases outside gene matches: 3. Germline V gene sequence: CDR1 LNHDA, CDR2 SQIVND (reference sequence). The CDR3 sequence: CASSIAGGSSYEQYF. The CDR3 DNA is TGTGCCAGTAGTATTGCGGGAGGGAGCTCCTACGAGCAGTACTTC.

This clone was observed once. The J gene is TRBJ2-1, the V gene TRBV9; D gene uncertain. Germline CDR1 reads SGDLS; CDR2 reads YYNGEE. This CDR3 is 17 amino acids long. Trimming removed 3 bases at V and 0 bases at J, with 16 bases between. CDR3 sequence reads: CASSGGSTPFSYNEQFF. In DNA, the CDR3 is TGTGCCAGCAGCGGTGGGTCGACTCCGTTCTCCTACAATGAGCAGTTCTTC.

This clone was detected once. The CDR3 spells CASSQREGKNIQYF. CDR3 bases: TGTGCTAGTTCCCAGCGGGAGGGCAAAAACATTCAGTACTTC. The chain recombines TRBV12-5 with TRBJ2-4; 10 bases align to TRBD2. The J segment lost 3 bases and the V segment lost 8 bases, leaving 4 bases of the junction unmatched. CDR3 size: 14 residues. Germline V CDR1 and CDR2: LGHNT, FRNRAP.